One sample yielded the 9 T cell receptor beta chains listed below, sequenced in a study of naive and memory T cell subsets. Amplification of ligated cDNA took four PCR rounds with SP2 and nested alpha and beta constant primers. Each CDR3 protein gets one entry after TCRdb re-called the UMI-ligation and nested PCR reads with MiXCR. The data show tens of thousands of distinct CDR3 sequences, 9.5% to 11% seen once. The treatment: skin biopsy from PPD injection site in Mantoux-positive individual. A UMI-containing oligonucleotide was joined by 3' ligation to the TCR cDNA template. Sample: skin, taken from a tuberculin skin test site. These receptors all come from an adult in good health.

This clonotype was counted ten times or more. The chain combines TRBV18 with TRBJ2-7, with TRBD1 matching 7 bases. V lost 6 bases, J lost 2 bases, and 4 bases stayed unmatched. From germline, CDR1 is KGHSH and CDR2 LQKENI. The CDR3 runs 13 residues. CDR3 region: CASSETGTYEQYF. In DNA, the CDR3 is TGTGCCAGCTCCGAGACAGGGACCTACGAGCAGTACTTC.

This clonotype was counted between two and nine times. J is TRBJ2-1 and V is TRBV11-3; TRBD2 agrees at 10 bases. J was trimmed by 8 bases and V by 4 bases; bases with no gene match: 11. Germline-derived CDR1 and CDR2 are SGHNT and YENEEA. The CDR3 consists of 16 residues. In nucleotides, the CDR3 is TGTGCCAGCAGCTCAACAACTAGCGGGGCGGTCTATGAGCAGTTCTTC. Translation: CASSSTTSGAVYEQFF.

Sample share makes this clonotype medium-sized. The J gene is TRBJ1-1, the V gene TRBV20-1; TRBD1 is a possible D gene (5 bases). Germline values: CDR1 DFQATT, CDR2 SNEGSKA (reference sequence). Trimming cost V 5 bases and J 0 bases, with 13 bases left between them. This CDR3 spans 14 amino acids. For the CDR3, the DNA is TGCAGTGCTCCACGCCCGGACATGAACACTGAAGCTTTCTTT. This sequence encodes CSAPRPDMNTEAFF.

The CDR3 sequence: CASSPRNNEQFF. The CDR3 DNA is TGTGCCAGCAGCCCCCGAAACAATGAGCAGTTCTTC. This chain links TRBV6-6 with TRBJ2-1; D gene ambiguous. CDR1 and CDR2 from the germline V gene are MNHNY and SVGAGI (reference sequence). The CDR3 consists of 12 residues. V gave up 6 bases and J gave up 5 bases, with 8 bases separating them.

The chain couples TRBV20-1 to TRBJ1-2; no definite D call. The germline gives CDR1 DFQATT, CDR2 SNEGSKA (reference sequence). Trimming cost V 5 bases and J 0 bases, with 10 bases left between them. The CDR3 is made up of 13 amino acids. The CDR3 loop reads CSARPTTNYGYTF. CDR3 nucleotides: TGCAGTGCTCGCCCTACTACTAACTATGGCTACACCTTC.

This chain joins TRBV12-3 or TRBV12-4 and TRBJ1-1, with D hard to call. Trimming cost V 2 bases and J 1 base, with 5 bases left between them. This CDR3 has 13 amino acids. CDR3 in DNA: TGTGCCAGCAGTTTATCCAGGAACACTGAAGCTTTCTTT. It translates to CASSLSRNTEAFF.

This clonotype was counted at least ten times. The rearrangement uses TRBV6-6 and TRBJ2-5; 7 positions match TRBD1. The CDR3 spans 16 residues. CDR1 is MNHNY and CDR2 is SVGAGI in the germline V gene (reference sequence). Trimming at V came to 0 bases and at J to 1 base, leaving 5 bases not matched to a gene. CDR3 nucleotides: TGTGCCAGCAGTTACTCTGTGGGACAGACCCAAGAGACCCAGTACTTC. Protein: CASSYSVGQTQETQYF.

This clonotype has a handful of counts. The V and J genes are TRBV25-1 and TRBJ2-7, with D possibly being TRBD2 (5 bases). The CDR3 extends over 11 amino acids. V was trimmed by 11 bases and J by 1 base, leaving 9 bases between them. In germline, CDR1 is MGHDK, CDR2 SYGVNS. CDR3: CASEASYEQYF. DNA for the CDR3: TGTGCCTCGGAGGCGTCCTACGAGCAGTACTTC.

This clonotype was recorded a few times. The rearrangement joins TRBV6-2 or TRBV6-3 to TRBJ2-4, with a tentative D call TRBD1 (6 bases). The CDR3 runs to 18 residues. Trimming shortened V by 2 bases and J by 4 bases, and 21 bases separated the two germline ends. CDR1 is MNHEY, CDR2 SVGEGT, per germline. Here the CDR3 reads CASSYGWGNREKKNIQYF. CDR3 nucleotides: TGTGCCAGCAGTTACGGCTGGGGAAACAGGGAGAAAAAAAACATTCAGTACTTC.